Below, 3 T cell receptor beta chains from the same sample are listed, as sequenced in a study of T cells after yellow fever vaccination. TCRdb redid the calling of the 5' RACE reads with MiXCR, one entry per CDR3 protein. The table lists some 300,000 distinct CDR3 sequences, around a tenth of them singletons. Source: CD4+ T cells sorted from PBMCs, taken 45 days after the yellow fever booster vaccination. The receptors were sampled from a man aged 18 to 30 who received the YFV17D yellow fever vaccine.

This clonotype was counted ten times or more. The V gene is TRBV5-1, the J gene TRBJ2-5; 10 bases fit TRBD1. V dropped 4 bases and J dropped 3; count of bases not matched to a gene: 6. This CDR3 spans 15 amino acids. Germline loops: CDR1 SGHRS, CDR2 YFSETQ. The CDR3 DNA reads as TGCGCCAGCAGCACGCTCGGGACAGGGGAAGAGACCCAGTACTTC. The encoded protein is CASSTLGTGEETQYF.

This clonotype turned up a few times. V is TRBV24-1 and J is TRBJ2-3; D not resolved. V lost 0 bases to trimming and J lost 6 bases, with 3 bases between them. Looked up from germline, CDR1 is KGHDR and CDR2 is SFDVKD. The CDR3 is 12 residues long. The CDR3 here is CATSDLRDTQYF. The CDR3 nucleotides are TGTGCCACCAGTGATTTGCGGGATACGCAGTATTTT.

The V and J genes are TRBV6-2 or TRBV6-3 and TRBJ2-1; unclear D gene. CDR1 and CDR2 (germline): MNHEY, SVGEGT. There are 16 residues in the CDR3. The germline V and J ends were trimmed by 8 bases and 2 bases, with 19 bases remaining between them. The CDR3 sequence: CASSRWGLSPYNEQFF. CDR3 coding DNA: TGTGCCAGCTCTAGGTGGGGTCTATCACCCTACAATGAGCAGTTCTTC.